These T cell receptor beta chains were read from a single sample in a study of shared clonotypes between healthy human individuals. Sequenced by immunoSEQ multiplex PCR; TCRdb stores in-frame clones only, minus some. This table holds approximately 2.5 million clones, just over 90% found once. Sequencing used naive CD4+ T cells sorted from blood. Receptors originate from a young man in good health. Each CDR3 is given with its conserved first and last residue. Fields, in order: clone size, D gene, V gene, J gene, CDR3 protein, CDR3 DNA. A D gene is named only where the DNA matches it firmly. Not every row has a clone size; where given, it reads once, few, many or a size class.

.	.	TRBV5-1	TRBJ1-5	CASSLVFGQPQHF	TGCGCCAGCAGCTTGGTGTTCGGTCAGCCCCAGCATTTT
.	.	TRBV7-9	TRBJ2-5	CASSFPKTGHQETQYF	TGTGCCAGCAGCTTCCCCAAAACAGGGCACCAAGAGACCCAGTACTTC
.	TRBD1	TRBV5-6	TRBJ2-2	CASSRVDREITGELFF	TGTGCCAGCAGCAGAGTAGACAGGGAGATCACCGGGGAGCTGTTTTTT
.	.	TRBV2	TRBJ2-7	CASTMDSISYEQYF	TGTGCCAGCACCATGGACAGCATTTCCTACGAGCAGTACTTC
.	TRBD2	TRBV6-6	TRBJ2-5	CASSKGLAGGEETQYF	TGTGCCAGCAGTAAGGGACTAGCGGGAGGCGAAGAGACCCAGTACTTC
.	.	TRBV4-2	TRBJ2-5	CASSQTGRYETQYF	TGTGCCAGCAGCCAAACGGGGCGGTATGAGACCCAGTACTTC
.	.	TRBV11-2	TRBJ1-2	CASSLRGTLYGYTF	TGTGCCAGCAGCTTAAGGGGGACACTGTATGGCTACACCTTC
.	TRBD2	TRBV4-3	TRBJ2-7	CASSPLAGGLYEQYF	TGCGCCAGCAGCCCACTAGCGGGAGGGCTCTACGAGCAGTACTTC
once	TRBD2	TRBV9	TRBJ2-3	CASSVEGVWTSLDTQYF	TGTGCCAGCAGCGTAGAGGGCGTGTGGACTAGCCTTGATACGCAGTATTTT
few	.	TRBV6-1	TRBJ1-5	CASSESHSHNQPQHF	TGTGCCAGCAGTGAATCCCACAGTCACAATCAGCCCCAGCATTTT
.	.	TRBV27	TRBJ2-7	CASSSGGGGWKEQYF	TGTGCCAGCAGTTCCGGAGGGGGGGGGTGGAAGGAGCAGTACTTC
.	TRBD1	TRBV11-3	TRBJ1-1	CASSSGTGKDTEAFF	TGTGCCAGCAGCTCAGGGACAGGGAAGGACACTGAAGCTTTCTTT
.	.	TRBV6-1	TRBJ1-3	CASSESPVAHTIYF	TGTGCCAGCAGTGAATCCCCGGTTGCTCACACCATATATTTT
.	.	TRBV7-2	TRBJ1-5	CASSLRASLTSNQPQHF	TGTGCCAGCAGCTTACGCGCGTCTCTGACTAGCAATCAGCCCCAGCATTTT
once	.	TRBV7-2	TRBJ2-2	CASSLTEGGTGELFF	TGTGCCAGCAGCTTGACGGAGGGGGGTACCGGGGAGCTGTTTTTT
once	TRBD2	TRBV12-5	TRBJ2-1	CASGLFSGGFNEQFF	TGTGCTAGTGGTTTGTTTAGCGGGGGGTTCAATGAGCAGTTCTTC
.	.	TRBV6-5	TRBJ2-7	CASSYVGGETYEQYF	TGTGCCAGCAGTTACGTGGGCGGGGAGACCTACGAGCAGTACTTC
.	TRBD1	TRBV27	TRBJ2-7	CASRVRTGTYEQYF	TGTGCCAGCAGAGTTCGGACAGGAACCTACGAGCAGTACTTC
.	.	TRBV7-2	TRBJ2-7	CASSVQGTGSYEQYF	TGTGCCAGCAGCGTTCAGGGAACGGGATCCTACGAGCAGTACTTC
.	.	TRBV10-1	TRBJ2-5	CASSEGPGETQYF	TGCGCCAGCAGTGAAGGTCCGGGGGAGACCCAGTACTTC
.	TRBD2	TRBV7-9	TRBJ2-1	CASSLRGLAAYNEQFF	TGTGCCAGCAGTTTGAGAGGACTAGCGGCCTACAATGAGCAGTTCTTC
.	.	TRBV18	TRBJ1-2	CASSLVTDPLYGYTF	TGTGCCAGCTCACTCGTGACGGATCCCCTTTATGGCTACACCTTC
.	.	TRBV10-2	TRBJ1-6	CASSEGRAYNSPLHF	TGCGCCAGCAGTGAGGGGAGGGCCTATAATTCACCCCTCCACTTT
.	.	TRBV30	TRBJ2-2	CAWSHSTGELFF	TGTGCCTGGAGCCACAGCACCGGGGAGCTGTTTTTT
once	.	TRBV27	TRBJ2-3	CASSFWGTGTDTQYF	TGTGCCAGCAGTTTTTGGGGTACGGGCACAGATACGCAGTATTTT
.	.	TRBV21-1	TRBJ2-7	CASSNPTGTSSYEQYF	TGTGCCAGCAGCAATCCTACCGGGACTAGCTCCTACGAGCAGTACTTC
.	TRBD2	TRBV27	TRBJ2-5	CASSSSGRPEGTQYF	TGTGCCAGCAGCTCTAGCGGGAGGCCGGAGGGGACCCAGTACTTC
.	.	TRBV30	TRBJ2-3	CAWSRGGGTDTQYF	TGTGCCTGGAGTAGGGGGGGAGGTACAGATACGCAGTATTTT